The 20 T cell receptor beta chains reported below all come from one sample, sequenced in a study of blood T cell repertoires in COVID-19. Profiled with immunoSEQ multiplex PCR; TCRdb holds only in-frame clones, not every one. The data hold under 250,000 clones, with about four fifths observed a single time. Sequencing input: peripheral blood. The source of these receptors is a man between 45 and 60 years old with active or convalescent COVID-19.

The chain links TRBV5-1 to TRBJ2-2; D may be TRBD1 (5 bases). CDR1 is SGHRS, CDR2 YFSETQ, per germline. The length of the CDR3 is 16 residues. Trimming took off 3 bases at V and 4 bases at J, with 16 bases between the two ends. As DNA, the CDR3 is TGCGCCAGCAGCTCTTATCGGCAGGGCGGCACCGGGGAGCTGTTTTTT. Its protein is CASSSYRQGGTGELFF.

The chain recombines TRBV19 with TRBJ1-4; 7 nucleotides line up with TRBD1. V trimming: 1 base; J trimming: 7 bases; junction bases outside the gene matches: 9. This CDR3 is built from 16 residues. CDR1 and CDR2 (germline): LNHDA, SQIVND (reference sequence). The CDR3 protein is CASSIGPTGSGEKLFF. The CDR3 nucleotides are TGTGCCAGTAGTATAGGCCCGACAGGGTCGGGTGAAAAACTGTTTTTT. Drawing the rest from reference TRBV19 and TRBJ1-4, the complete variable domain is DGGITQSPKYLFRKEGQNVTLSCEQNLNHDAMYWYRQDPGQGLRLIYYSQIVNDFQKGDIAEGYSVSREKKESFPLTVTSAQKNPTAFYLCASSIGPTGSGEKLFFGSGTQLSVL.

The V call is TRBV18, the J call TRBJ2-3, with 10 bases identical to TRBD2. The CDR3 extends over 16 amino acids. Germline V CDR1 and CDR2: KGHSH, LQKENI. With 4 bases clipped from V and 2 bases from J, the junction kept 6 bases outside the gene matches. The CDR3 region is CASSRAGGPDTDTQYF. In DNA, the CDR3 is TGTGCCAGCTCACGAGCGGGGGGGCCCGACACAGATACGCAGTATTTT.

V gene TRBV19 combines with J gene TRBJ1-1, with TRBD1 matching 7 bases. Trimming removed 10 bases from V and 5 bases from J; junction bases left unmatched: 7. Germline V gene data show CDR1 as LNHDA and CDR2 as SQIVND (reference sequence). This CDR3 has 12 residues. This chain's CDR3 is CATRQGGTEAFF. Written as DNA, the CDR3 is TGTGCCACGCGGCAGGGGGGAACTGAAGCTTTCTTT.

This clone was recorded once. The J gene is TRBJ1-5, the V gene TRBV27, with 10 nucleotides matching TRBD1. The CDR3 loop spans 14 amino acids. The V gene's germline CDR1 is MNHEY and CDR2 SMNVEV (reference sequence). V lost 9 bases to trimming and J lost 6 bases; unmatched junction nucleotides: 8. Here the CDR3 DNA reads TGTGCCAGAATTGGGACAGGGGTAGTTCAGCCCCAGCATTTT. Residues: CARIGTGVVQPQHF.

This clone was picked up one time. This chain connects TRBV2 to TRBJ1-1; tentatively, D is TRBD1 (5 bases). Germline lookup yields CDR1 SNHLY and CDR2 FYNNEI. The CDR3 sequence is 12 residues long. V lost 7 bases, J lost 2 bases, and 8 bases lay in between. CDR3 loop: CASIGANTEAFF. The DNA for the CDR3 is TGTGCCAGCATAGGGGCCAACACTGAAGCTTTCTTT.

The rearrangement joins TRBV7-9 to TRBJ2-7; the D gene is possibly TRBD2 (5 bases). V dropped 5 bases and J dropped 3 bases, with 17 bases sitting between them. Germline V gene lookup returns CDR1 SEHNR and CDR2 FQNEAQ (reference sequence). This CDR3 is built from 15 residues. CDR3 in amino acids: CASSPPGISGYEQYF. The CDR3 region has the DNA TGTGCCAGCAGCCCTCCCGGGATATCGGGCTACGAGCAGTACTTC.

The chain couples TRBV20-1 to TRBJ1-1; D is undetermined. Germline-derived CDR1 and CDR2 are DFQATT and SNEGSKA (reference sequence). V lost 3 bases, J lost 3 bases, and 14 bases lay in between. The CDR3 extends over 14 amino acids. CDR3: CSASLTGYDTEAFF. In DNA, the CDR3 is TGCAGTGCTAGTCTCACGGGGTATGACACTGAAGCTTTCTTT.

This clone was detected many times. This chain joins TRBV7-9 and TRBJ1-1, with D unresolved. Germline lookup yields CDR1 SEHNR and CDR2 FQNEAQ (reference sequence). The CDR3 is made up of 13 amino acids. The ends were cut back, 1 base at V and 7 bases at J, with 10 bases in the middle. This CDR3 is CASSLGSRVEAFF. CDR3 bases: TGTGCCAGCAGCTTAGGCTCCCGGGTTGAAGCTTTCTTT.

The V and J genes are TRBV7-9 and TRBJ2-1, with 9 positions matching TRBD2. Germline CDR1 and CDR2: SEHNR and FQNEAQ (reference sequence). J lost 6 bases, V lost 3 bases, and 15 bases had no gene match. The CDR3 covers 18 residues. The CDR3 coding sequence is TGTGCCAGCAGCTTCGGGACTAGCCCATCCCGGAGTGTCAATGAGCAGTTCTTC. It translates to CASSFGTSPSRSVNEQFF.

This clone occurred many times. The chain links TRBV30 to TRBJ2-1; a possible D gene is TRBD2 (5 bases). V lost 3 bases and J lost 7, with 16 bases in between. CDR3 length equals 14 residues. Germline CDR1 GTSNPN, CDR2 SVGIG (reference sequence). The CDR3 region has the DNA TGTGCCTGGAGCCGGGATCGAATATCGAATGAGCAGTTCTTC. Protein: CAWSRDRISNEQFF.

The chain uses TRBV5-1 and TRBJ1-1; D might be TRBD1 (5 bases). Germline V gene data show CDR1 as SGHRS and CDR2 as YFSETQ. There are 15 residues in the CDR3. The V and J ends lost 8 bases and 1 base respectively, with 18 bases between them. CDR3 nucleotides: TGCGCCAGATCGAAAACGGACATTGAGAACACTGAAGCTTTCTTT. Translating it yields CARSKTDIENTEAFF.

This clone has a single count. This chain uses TRBV5-1 with TRBJ2-7; 10 bases match TRBD2. This CDR3 region has 15 residues. The junction had 3 bases not matched to a gene; V was cut back by 0 bases and J by 3 bases. CDR1 and CDR2 (germline): SGHRS, YFSETQ. In DNA form, the CDR3 reads TGCGCCAGCAGCTTGGAGACTAGCGGGTTCTACGAGCAGTACTTC. It yields the protein CASSLETSGFYEQYF.

This sequence joins TRBV5-1 and TRBJ2-2; 9 bases are shared with TRBD1. The germline gives CDR1 SGHRS, CDR2 YFSETQ. Trimming removed 4 bases from V and 6 bases from J; junction bases left unmatched: 4. The CDR3 covers 14 residues. The CDR3 nucleotides read TGCGCCAGCAGCCAAGGACAGGGGCCCGGGGAGCTGTTTTTT. This gives the protein CASSQGQGPGELFF.

To note about this clone: Additional DNA sequences in this sample encode the identical CDR3. The J gene is TRBJ1-5, the V gene TRBV12-3 or TRBV12-4; TRBD1 is a possible D gene (5 bases). V was shortened by 6 bases and J by 1 base, with 7 bases between the two germline ends. This CDR3 is built from 13 residues. The CDR3 protein is CASRGQSNQPQHF. The DNA for the CDR3 is TGTGCCAGCAGAGGACAAAGCAATCAGCCCCAGCATTTT.

The chain links TRBV5-1 to TRBJ1-4; TRBD1 matches 8 bases. CDR1 and CDR2 (germline): SGHRS, YFSETQ. CDR3 length equals 17 residues. The ends lost 4 bases at V and 3 bases at J; junction bases unmatched: 11. This chain's CDR3 is CASSIALPGQANEKLFF. CDR3 DNA: TGCGCCAGCAGCATCGCCCTACCGGGACAGGCTAATGAAAAACTGTTTTTT.

Only a few counts were recorded for this clone. The CDR3 spells CASTRDFNTEAFF. CDR3 in DNA: TGTGCCAGCACACGGGATTTTAACACTGAAGCTTTCTTT. The V gene is TRBV9, the J gene TRBJ1-1; D call uncertain. The CDR3 consists of 13 residues. V shed 6 bases and J shed 2 bases, with 11 bases lying between them. The germline V gene encodes CDR1 SGDLS and CDR2 YYNGEE.

V is TRBV9 and J is TRBJ1-1; D gene unclear. The ends were cut back, 2 bases at V and 0 bases at J, with 5 bases in the middle. The CDR3 spans 13 residues. Germline V gene sequence: CDR1 SGDLS, CDR2 YYNGEE. CDR3 bases: TGTGCCAGCAGCGTTGACATGAACACTGAAGCTTTCTTT. Protein: CASSVDMNTEAFF. Filled out from reference TRBV9 and TRBJ1-1, the complete variable domain reads DSGVTQTPKHLITATGQRVTLRCSPRSGDLSVYWYQQSLDQGLQFLIQYYNGEERAKGNILERFSAQQFPDLHSELNLSSLELGDSALYFCASSVDMNTEAFFGQGTRLTVV.

The chain has TRBV6-5 and TRBJ1-4; D may be TRBD1 (6 bases). Trimming cost V 0 bases and J 7 bases, with 9 bases left between them. The CDR3 contains 14 residues. CDR1 and CDR2 (germline): MNHEY, SVGAGI. The CDR3 region has the DNA TGTGCCAGCAGTTACTCAGGGGGTGTTGAAAAACTGTTTTTT. It is translated as CASSYSGGVEKLFF.

This sequence joins TRBV18 and TRBJ2-7, with D tentatively TRBD1 (6 bases). The CDR3 runs to 16 residues. Trimming removed 2 bases from V and 0 bases from J, with 14 bases in between. Germline CDR1 KGHSH, CDR2 LQKENI. In DNA form, the CDR3 reads TGTGCCAGCTCACCAGGAGACAGGTTCTCCTCCTACGAGCAGTACTTC. This gives the protein CASSPGDRFSSYEQYF.